The rows below give T cell receptor beta chains drawn from one sample of a study of CD8 T cells in ankylosing spondylitis. TCRdb recomputed calls from the 5' RACE reads with MiXCR, one row per CDR3 protein. The table shows around 140,000 distinct CDR3 sequences, with roughly 17% occurring only once. The material sequenced was blood, either unsorted or a sorted T cell fraction (not recorded which). The receptors stem from a male donor with ankylosing spondylitis. The CDR3 runs from the conserved cysteine through the conserved F or W. Each record gives: clone size, D gene, J gene, V gene, CDR3 DNA, CDR3 protein. A D gene is named only where the DNA matches it firmly. Only some rows state a clone size, as once, few, many or a class for expanded clones.

clone size: NA
D gene: NA
J gene: TRBJ2-3
V gene: TRBV5-1
CDR3 DNA: TGCGCCAGCAGCTTGGATCAGGGAGGATTGACAGATACGCAGTATTTT
CDR3 protein: CASSLDQGGLTDTQYF

clone size: many
D gene: TRBD2
J gene: TRBJ2-7
V gene: TRBV12-3/TRBV12-4
CDR3 DNA: TGTGCCAGCAGTTTAGCTAGCGGGAGTATCTACGAGCAGTACTTC
CDR3 protein: CASSLASGSIYEQYF

clone size: NA
D gene: TRBD2
J gene: TRBJ2-7
V gene: TRBV30
CDR3 DNA: TGTGCCTGGAGTGTACCGGGAGGGGATTACGAGCAGTACTTC
CDR3 protein: CAWSVPGGDYEQYF

clone size: NA
D gene: NA
J gene: TRBJ1-1
V gene: TRBV12-3/TRBV12-4
CDR3 DNA: TGTGCCAGCAGTGGGACCCCTCTATATGCTGAAGCTTTCTTT
CDR3 protein: CASSGTPLYAEAFF

clone size: NA
D gene: NA
J gene: TRBJ2-3
V gene: TRBV20-1
CDR3 DNA: TGCAGTGCTAGATCAGGGGGAGGGGGGGATACGCAGTATTTT
CDR3 protein: CSARSGGGGDTQYF

clone size: many
D gene: NA
J gene: TRBJ2-7
V gene: TRBV29-1
CDR3 DNA: TGCAGCGTGGGCTCATACTACGAGCAGTACTTC
CDR3 protein: CSVGSYYEQYF

clone size: few
D gene: NA
J gene: TRBJ2-7
V gene: TRBV7-9
CDR3 DNA: TGTGCCAGCAGCTCGGACGGGACCTACGAGCAGTACTTC
CDR3 protein: CASSSDGTYEQYF

clone size: NA
D gene: NA
J gene: TRBJ2-7
V gene: TRBV4-3
CDR3 DNA: TGCGCCAGCAGCCAAGGTTCAGGGGCCATATACGAGCAGTACTTC
CDR3 protein: CASSQGSGAIYEQYF

clone size: NA
D gene: TRBD1
J gene: TRBJ1-5
V gene: TRBV2
CDR3 DNA: TGTGCCAGCAGCAAGCTGCGGGACAGTAGCAATCAGCCCCAGCATTTT
CDR3 protein: CASSKLRDSSNQPQHF

clone size: NA
D gene: NA
J gene: TRBJ2-1
V gene: TRBV12-3/TRBV12-4
CDR3 DNA: TGTGCCAGCAGTTTTGGGGAGTGGGAGCAGTTCTTC
CDR3 protein: CASSFGEWEQFF

clone size: NA
D gene: NA
J gene: TRBJ1-2
V gene: TRBV12-3/TRBV12-4
CDR3 DNA: TGTGCCAGCAGTTCCGCCCCGGGGGGCGGTGGCTACACCTTC
CDR3 protein: CASSSAPGGGGYTF

clone size: NA
D gene: TRBD1
J gene: TRBJ1-5
V gene: TRBV12-3/TRBV12-4
CDR3 DNA: TGTGCCAGCTGTTTAGCTTCGGGACAGGGGATCTTTTACAATCAGCCCCAGCATTTT
CDR3 protein: CASCLASGQGIFYNQPQHF

clone size: NA
D gene: TRBD1
J gene: TRBJ2-7
V gene: TRBV20-1
CDR3 DNA: TGCAGTGCTAGAGGTACAGGGGGAAGTTCCTACGAGCAGTACTTC
CDR3 protein: CSARGTGGSSYEQYF

clone size: few
D gene: TRBD1
J gene: TRBJ1-1
V gene: TRBV25-1
CDR3 DNA: TGTGCCAGCAGCCTACCGGGACAGGGTCCTGAAGCTTTCTTT
CDR3 protein: CASSLPGQGPEAFF

clone size: NA
D gene: TRBD2
J gene: TRBJ2-7
V gene: TRBV7-6
CDR3 DNA: TGTGCCAGCAGCTTAGAACTAGCGGACGGCTACGAGCAGTACTTC
CDR3 protein: CASSLELADGYEQYF

clone size: few
D gene: NA
J gene: TRBJ2-1
V gene: TRBV10-3
CDR3 DNA: TGTGCCATCAGTGATGTACAGAGCCCTGGAAATGAGCAGTTCTTC
CDR3 protein: CAISDVQSPGNEQFF

clone size: few
D gene: NA
J gene: TRBJ2-1
V gene: TRBV6-1
CDR3 DNA: TGTGCCAGCAGTGATGAGTACAATGAGCAGTTCTTC
CDR3 protein: CASSDEYNEQFF

clone size: NA
D gene: TRBD1
J gene: TRBJ1-4
V gene: TRBV11-1
CDR3 DNA: TGTGCCAGCAGTCCCACTCGGGTCCCGACAGGGGGCCCGCCCTTCAATGAAAAACTGTTTTTT
CDR3 protein: CASSPTRVPTGGPPFNEKLFF

clone size: few
D gene: TRBD2
J gene: TRBJ2-7
V gene: TRBV24-1
CDR3 DNA: TGTGCCACCAGTGATTTCGGGACTAGCAGGTCGCAATTCTACGAGCAGTACTTC
CDR3 protein: CATSDFGTSRSQFYEQYF

clone size: NA
D gene: NA
J gene: TRBJ2-1
V gene: TRBV6-1
CDR3 DNA: TGTGCCAGCACCATATGGTTGGATGAGCAGTTCTTC
CDR3 protein: CASTIWLDEQFF

clone size: few
D gene: TRBD1
J gene: TRBJ2-1
V gene: TRBV6-1
CDR3 DNA: TGTGCCAGCAACGCCGGGACAGGGGGCCTCAATGAGCAGTTCTTC
CDR3 protein: CASNAGTGGLNEQFF

clone size: NA
D gene: TRBD2
J gene: TRBJ2-5
V gene: TRBV2
CDR3 DNA: TGTGCCAGCGTTGGGACTAGCAGCCAAGAGACCCAGTACTTC
CDR3 protein: CASVGTSSQETQYF

clone size: NA
D gene: NA
J gene: TRBJ2-7
V gene: TRBV25-1
CDR3 DNA: TGTGCCAGCAGTGAGGGGACAACAGGGAATAGCGAGCAGTACTTC
CDR3 protein: CASSEGTTGNSEQYF

clone size: few
D gene: NA
J gene: TRBJ1-1
V gene: TRBV25-1
CDR3 DNA: TGTGCCAGCAGTGAAAGGGGGGGCGGTAACACTGAAGCTTTCTTT
CDR3 protein: CASSERGGGNTEAFF

clone size: few
D gene: TRBD2
J gene: TRBJ2-5
V gene: TRBV28
CDR3 DNA: TGTGCCAGCAGTACCATAGCGGGAGCGGGCCAAGAGACCCAGTACTTC
CDR3 protein: CASSTIAGAGQETQYF

clone size: NA
D gene: TRBD1
J gene: TRBJ2-7
V gene: TRBV7-3
CDR3 DNA: TGTGCCAGCAGCTTAATAGGTACACAGGGGGTCCACGAGCAGTACTTC
CDR3 protein: CASSLIGTQGVHEQYF

clone size: NA
D gene: NA
J gene: TRBJ2-7
V gene: TRBV20-1
CDR3 DNA: TGCAGTGCTAGAGTTGCTAACTCCTACGAGCAGTACTTC
CDR3 protein: CSARVANSYEQYF

clone size: few
D gene: TRBD1
J gene: TRBJ1-2
V gene: TRBV5-4
CDR3 DNA: TGTGCCAGCAGCCCCTGGGACAGGGATATCTACACCTTC
CDR3 protein: CASSPWDRDIYTF

clone size: NA
D gene: NA
J gene: TRBJ1-5
V gene: TRBV6-2/TRBV6-3
CDR3 DNA: TGTGCCAGCAAAGGACAGAGCAATCAGCCCCAGCATTTT
CDR3 protein: CASKGQSNQPQHF

clone size: few
D gene: NA
J gene: TRBJ2-7
V gene: TRBV5-1
CDR3 DNA: TGCGCCAGCAGCTTGGTCGAGCGGATCCCCACCTACGAGCAGTACTTC
CDR3 protein: CASSLVERIPTYEQYF

clone size: many
D gene: NA
J gene: TRBJ2-7
V gene: TRBV9
CDR3 DNA: TGTGCCAGCAGCGTAGGGGTAGGGGACTCCTACGAGCAGTACTTC
CDR3 protein: CASSVGVGDSYEQYF

clone size: NA
D gene: TRBD1
J gene: TRBJ1-1
V gene: TRBV7-9
CDR3 DNA: TGTGCCAGCAGCATCACAGGGGACACTGAAGCTTTCTTT
CDR3 protein: CASSITGDTEAFF